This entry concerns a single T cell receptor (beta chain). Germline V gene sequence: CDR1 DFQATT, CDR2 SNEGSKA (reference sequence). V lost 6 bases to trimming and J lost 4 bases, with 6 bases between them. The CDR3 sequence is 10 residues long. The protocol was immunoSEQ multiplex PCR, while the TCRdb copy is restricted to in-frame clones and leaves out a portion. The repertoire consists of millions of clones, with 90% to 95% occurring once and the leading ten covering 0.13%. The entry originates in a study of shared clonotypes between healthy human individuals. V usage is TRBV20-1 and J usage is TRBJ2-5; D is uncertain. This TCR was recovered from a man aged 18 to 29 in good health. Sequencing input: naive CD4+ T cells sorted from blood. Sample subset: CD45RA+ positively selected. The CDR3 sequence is CSAIGETQYF. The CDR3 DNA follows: TGCAGTGCCATAGGAGAGACCCAGTACTTC.